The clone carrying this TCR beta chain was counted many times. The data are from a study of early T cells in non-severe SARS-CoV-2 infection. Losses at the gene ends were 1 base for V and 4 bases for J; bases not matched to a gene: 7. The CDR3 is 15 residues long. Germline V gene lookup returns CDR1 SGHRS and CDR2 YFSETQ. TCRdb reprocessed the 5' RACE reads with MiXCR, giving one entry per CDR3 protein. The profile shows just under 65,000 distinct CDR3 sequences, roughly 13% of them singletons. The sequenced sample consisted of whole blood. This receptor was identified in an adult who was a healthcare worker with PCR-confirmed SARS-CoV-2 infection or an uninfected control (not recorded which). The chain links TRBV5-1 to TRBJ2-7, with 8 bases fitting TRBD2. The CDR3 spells CASSLLTSGRYEQYF. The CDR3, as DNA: TGCGCCAGCAGCTTGTTAACTAGCGGAAGGTACGAGCAGTACTTC.